The 27 T cell receptor beta chains reported below all come from one sample, sequenced in a study of cytomegalovirus exposure and HLA in healthy donors. PCR was performed using 60 Vbeta and 13 Jbeta primers. TCRdb's copy holds only in-frame clones and misses some; the assay was immunoSEQ multiplex PCR. Found here are around 150,000 clones, 79% of them singletons; the top ten hold 3.5%. The source material was PBMCs. The receptors were gathered from a human donor in good health.

This clone was picked up one time. The chain recombines TRBV28 with TRBJ2-5; 13 bases are a match to TRBD2. Germline CDR1 reads MDHEN; CDR2 reads SYDVKM. This CDR3 has 17 amino acids. The V and J ends lost 3 bases and 2 bases, in that order; junction bases with no gene match: 6. The CDR3 here is CASSFFPGLAGQETQYF. The CDR3 coding sequence is TGTGCCAGCAGTTTCTTCCCGGGACTAGCGGGACAAGAGACCCAGTACTTC. The full variable domain, its missing parts supplied by reference TRBV28 and TRBJ2-5, is DVKVTQSSRYLVKRTGEKVFLECVQDMDHENMFWYRQDPGLGLRLIYFSYDVKMKEKGDIPEGYSVSREKKERFSLILESASTNQTSMYLCASSFFPGLAGQETQYFGPGTRLLVL.

V gene TRBV9 combines with J gene TRBJ1-1, with 7 bases that match TRBD1. Germline loops: CDR1 SGDLS, CDR2 YYNGEE. V gave up 5 bases and J gave up 5 bases; unmatched junction bases: 6. There are 13 residues in the CDR3. CDR3 sequence: CASRPTGETEAFF. DNA of the CDR3: TGTGCCAGCAGACCTACAGGGGAGACTGAAGCTTTCTTT.

This clone turned up a few times. The chain is built from TRBV28 and TRBJ2-5, with 11 bases matching TRBD2. The CDR3 loop spans 15 amino acids. The V segment lost 6 bases and the J segment 5 bases; nucleotides outside the gene matches: 8. Germline V gene sequence: CDR1 MDHEN, CDR2 SYDVKM. CDR3 sequence reads: CASRQGTSGGETQYF. For the CDR3, the DNA is TGTGCCAGCAGACAAGGGACTAGCGGAGGGGAGACCCAGTACTTC.

The chain recombines TRBV4-1 with TRBJ1-6, with 9 bases aligning to TRBD1. The CDR3 length is 14 residues. Germline loops: CDR1 MGHRA, CDR2 YSYEKL. After removal of 6 bases from V and 11 bases from J, the junction contained 8 bases not matched to a gene. CDR3 residues: CASRDPGQGPPLHF. CDR3 nucleotide sequence: TGCGCCAGCAGAGATCCGGGACAGGGCCCACCCCTCCACTTT.

This sequence joins TRBV28 and TRBJ2-2, with D maybe TRBD2 (6 bases). CDR1 is MDHEN and CDR2 is SYDVKM in the germline V gene. The CDR3 length is 15 residues. V lost 4 bases and J 4 bases, leaving 13 bases between the germline ends. The CDR3: CASSSPGEVTGELFF. The DNA for the CDR3 is TGTGCCAGCAGTTCTCCGGGGGAAGTCACCGGGGAGCTGTTTTTT.

The chain couples TRBV10-3 to TRBJ2-5, with D possibly matching TRBD2 (6 bases). Trimming cost V 2 bases and J 5 bases, with 9 bases left between them. This CDR3 spans 13 amino acids. CDR1 ENHRY and CDR2 SYGVKD come from the germline V gene. CDR3 region: CAISERLDETQYF. The CDR3 DNA sequence: TGTGCCATCAGTGAGAGACTAGATGAGACCCAGTACTTC.

This rearrangement joins TRBV7-2 to TRBJ2-5; 9 bases are shared with TRBD1. Germline CDR1 and CDR2: SGHTA and FQGNSA. With V trimmed by 5 bases and J by 5 bases, 9 bases remained unmatched. This CDR3 is 15 amino acids long. CDR3 DNA sequence: TGTGCCAGCAGCAGAACCGGGACAGGGATCGAGACCCAGTACTTC. Translating it yields CASSRTGTGIETQYF.

V gene TRBV19 combines with J gene TRBJ1-1; 8 bases match TRBD1. This CDR3 is 16 amino acids long. The germline gives CDR1 LNHDA, CDR2 SQIVND (reference sequence). V shed 2 bases, J shed 2 bases, and the junction held 7 bases outside the gene matches. The chain's CDR3 is CASSIPRDRTNTEAFF. CDR3 sequence (DNA): TGTGCCAGTAGTATACCCCGGGACAGGACAAACACTGAAGCTTTCTTT.

The gene calls are TRBV4-2 and TRBJ2-7; weak D call: TRBD2 (6 bases). V gave up 0 bases and J gave up 1 base, with 13 bases separating them. CDR1 is LGHNA and CDR2 is YNFKEQ in the germline V gene. The CDR3 is 16 amino acids. The CDR3 is CASSQDRSSVSYEQYF. The CDR3 DNA follows: TGTGCCAGCAGCCAAGATCGGTCTAGCGTTTCCTACGAGCAGTACTTC.

Comment on this clone: Germline is not matched at one junction end, which may reflect a read error. This chain links TRBV6-5 with TRBJ1-1; no clear D. Germline V gene data show CDR1 as MNHEY and CDR2 as SVGAGI. The length of the CDR3 is 12 residues. The CDR3 spells CASKPGNFKQVF. The CDR3 DNA sequence: TGTGCCAGCAAACCGGGAAATTTTAAGCAGGTCTTT.

The chain recombines TRBV9 with TRBJ2-1, with TRBD2 identical over 11 bases. V dropped 0 bases and J dropped 0; count of bases not matched to a gene: 5. Germline V gene data show CDR1 as SGDLS and CDR2 as YYNGEE. The CDR3 contains 18 residues. CDR3 nucleotide sequence: TGTGCCAGCAGCGTAGGGTCTAGCGGGAGGATCTCCTACAATGAGCAGTTCTTC. Encoded protein: CASSVGSSGRISYNEQFF. Looking up the rest from reference TRBV9 and TRBJ2-1 gives the full variable domain: DSGVTQTPKHLITATGQRVTLRCSPRSGDLSVYWYQQSLDQGLQFLIQYYNGEERAKGNILERFSAQQFPDLHSELNLSSLELGDSALYFCASSVGSSGRISYNEQFFGPGTRLTVL.

The table lists this clone with a count of one. A junction boundary mismatches the germline segment, possibly from a read error. The chain uses TRBV12-5 and TRBJ2-7, with 7 bases lining up with TRBD1. Germline V lookup: CDR1 LGHNT, CDR2 FRNRAP. The CDR3 covers 17 residues. This chain's CDR3 is CASGLPLVGTVTYEQCF. CDR3 nucleotides: TGTGCTAGTGGTTTGCCCTTAGTCGGGACAGTTACCTACGAGCAGTGCTTC.

The rearrangement links TRBV6-1 to TRBJ1-1; the D gene is possibly TRBD1 (5 bases). V was clipped by 4 bases and J by 1 base, with 7 bases between them. Germline-derived CDR1 and CDR2 are MNHNS and SASEGT. The CDR3 extends over 13 amino acids. Here the CDR3 DNA reads TGTGCCAGCAGTGTGACAGAGAACACTGAAGCTTTCTTT. It encodes CASSVTENTEAFF.

CDR3 nucleotide sequence: TGTGCCAGCAGCTTGGACCAATCCTTTAGTAACGAGCAGTACTTC. As protein: CASSLDQSFSNEQYF. This rearrangement joins TRBV5-6 to TRBJ2-7; D ambiguous. The CDR3 covers 15 residues. The ends were cut back, 0 bases at V and 5 bases at J, with 15 bases in the middle. In germline, CDR1 is SGHDT, CDR2 YYEEEE.

The rearrangement joins TRBV6-6 to TRBJ2-2; D gene uncertain. V gave up 5 bases and J gave up 7 bases, with 5 bases separating them. CDR3 length: 11 residues. The germline V gene has CDR1 MNHNY and CDR2 SVGAGI (reference sequence). The CDR3 DNA is TGTGCCAGCAGTACATACGGGGAGCTGTTTTTT. Translating gives CASSTYGELFF.

The chain carries TRBV9 and TRBJ2-5; 7 bases line up with TRBD1. The CDR3 has 14 amino acids. V lost 6 bases, J lost 5 bases, and 10 bases stayed unmatched. Germline V gene lookup returns CDR1 SGDLS and CDR2 YYNGEE. The CDR3 spells CASNEDRDRETQYF. The CDR3 coding sequence is TGTGCCAGCAACGAAGACAGGGATAGGGAGACCCAGTACTTC. Using reference TRBV9 and TRBJ2-5 for the parts outside the CDR3, the full variable domain is DSGVTQTPKHLITATGQRVTLRCSPRSGDLSVYWYQQSLDQGLQFLIQYYNGEERAKGNILERFSAQQFPDLHSELNLSSLELGDSALYFCASNEDRDRETQYFGPGTRLLVL.

The CDR3 coding sequence is TGCGCCAGCAGCCAACTCGTCGGGACAGAAGGGACCGGGGAGCTGTTTTTT. Residues: CASSQLVGTEGTGELFF. This rearrangement joins TRBV4-1 to TRBJ2-2, with 7 bases fitting TRBD1. CDR1 is MGHRA, CDR2 YSYEKL, per germline. The V and J ends lost 2 bases and 5 bases, in that order; junction bases with no gene match: 11. This CDR3 is 17 amino acids long.

The chain recombines TRBV11-2 with TRBJ1-1; D gene unclear. CDR3 length equals 11 residues. Deletions cut 5 bases from V and 5 bases from J, with 6 bases between. Germline V gene sequence: CDR1 SGHAT, CDR2 FQNNGV. CDR3 in amino acids: CASSLGTEAFF. CDR3 sequence (DNA): TGTGCCAGCAGCCTCGGGACTGAAGCTTTCTTT.

V and J are TRBV19 and TRBJ2-7; 10 bases are shared with TRBD2. Per the germline V gene, CDR1 is LNHDA and CDR2 is SQIVND (reference sequence). The CDR3 is 14 residues long. V dropped 5 bases and J dropped 5; count of bases not matched to a gene: 6. The CDR3 nucleotides read TGTGCCAGTAGTCGGACTAGCGGAGGGGACGAGCAGTACTTC. Amino acids: CASSRTSGGDEQYF.

The chain employs TRBV28 and TRBJ1-4, with D maybe TRBD1 (6 bases). CDR1 is MDHEN, CDR2 SYDVKM, per germline. The CDR3 covers 14 residues. Trimming stripped 3 bases from V and 7 bases from J, with 12 bases between. DNA for the CDR3: TGTGCCAGCAGTTTGCAGGGGAAGGGTGAAAAACTGTTTTTT. The encoded protein is CASSLQGKGEKLFF.

V is TRBV6-5 and J is TRBJ2-2, with 8 bases matching TRBD1. V shed 6 bases and J 1 base; nucleotides not matched to a gene: 4. Germline CDR1 and CDR2: MNHEY and SVGAGI. The CDR3 contains 15 residues. This CDR3 is CASSMTGVNTGELFF. Here the CDR3 DNA reads TGTGCCAGCAGCATGACAGGGGTGAACACCGGGGAGCTGTTTTTT.

The CDR3 DNA sequence: TGTGCCAGCGCCACCGACAGGGAAGAGGACACTGAAGCTTTCTTT. As protein: CASATDREEDTEAFF. This sequence joins TRBV2 and TRBJ1-1; 7 nucleotides line up with TRBD1. Germline trimming cut 8 bases from V and 3 bases from J; bases unmatched to any gene: 12. Germline values: CDR1 SNHLY, CDR2 FYNNEI. The CDR3 loop spans 15 amino acids.

The chain recombines TRBV27 with TRBJ2-5; 7 positions agree with TRBD2. J gave up 5 bases and V 2 bases, and 11 bases lay outside the gene matches. This CDR3 spans 16 amino acids. Per germline, CDR1 MNHEY and CDR2 SMNVEV (reference sequence). CDR3 sequence: CASSLAGRGGGETQYF. CDR3 DNA: TGTGCCAGCAGTTTAGCAGGGAGGGGCGGCGGGGAGACCCAGTACTTC.

This clone was recorded only once. V usage is TRBV28 and J usage is TRBJ2-3, with 14 bases aligning to TRBD2. Trimming removed 1 base from V and 0 bases from J; junction bases left unmatched: 3. The CDR3 length is 18 residues. Germline CDR1 and CDR2: MDHEN and SYDVKM. The CDR3 loop is CASSLLGTSGSSTDTQYF. CDR3 nucleotides: TGTGCCAGCAGTTTATTGGGGACTAGCGGGAGCAGCACAGATACGCAGTATTTT.

The CDR3 spells CASSLDNYPRTDTQYF. Written as DNA, the CDR3 is TGTGCCAGCAGCTTAGATAACTACCCTAGGACAGATACGCAGTATTTT. The J gene is TRBJ2-3, the V gene TRBV7-9; D remains ambiguous. Germline-derived CDR1 and CDR2 are SEHNR and FQNEAQ (reference sequence). The CDR3 loop spans 16 amino acids. Trimming cost V 1 base and J 3 bases, with 14 bases left between them.

This clone appeared a single time. The chain joins TRBV5-4 to TRBJ1-1, with D perhaps matching TRBD1 (6 bases). CDR1 is SGHNT and CDR2 is YYREEE in the germline V gene (reference sequence). The CDR3 is 14 residues long. V gave up 3 bases and J gave up 1 base, with 10 bases separating them. In DNA, the CDR3 is TGTGCCAGCAGCTCCCGCAGGGGGAACACTGAAGCTTTCTTT. Protein product: CASSSRRGNTEAFF.

The chain couples TRBV19 to TRBJ2-7; 10 bases align to TRBD2. Per germline, CDR1 LNHDA and CDR2 SQIVND (reference sequence). The CDR3 consists of 15 residues. The V gene end was trimmed by 6 bases and the J gene end by 4 bases; junction bases not matched to a gene: 9. The CDR3 bases are TGTGCCAGTAGAGAGGCTAGCGGGAGTAGATACGAGCAGTACTTC. Translating it yields CASREASGSRYEQYF.